This is a list of T cell receptor beta chains from one sample in a study of shared clonotypes between healthy human individuals. Sequencing used immunoSEQ multiplex PCR; TCRdb keeps in-frame clones, though not all of them. The sample includes some 500,000 clones, around three quarters of them seen just once. The sample taken for sequencing was PBMCs. All receptors come from a woman aged 40 to 49 in good health. Some clones in this sample may be carry-over from other donors' samples. CDR3s include the opening cysteine and the closing phenylalanine or tryptophan. The D gene is left open where the match is weak. The listing skips clone size in some rows; elsewhere it reads once, few, many or a size class.

d_call | j_call | clone_size | v_call | cdr3_aa | cdr3_nt
. | TRBJ1-3 | . | TRBV9 | CASSAPGAGNTIYF | TGTGCCAGCAGCGCTCCAGGGGCCGGAAACACCATATATTTT
TRBD1 | TRBJ2-2 | few | TRBV25-1 | CASSERGDRATGELFF | TGTGCCAGCAGTGAGAGAGGGGACAGGGCCACCGGGGAGCTGTTTTTT
TRBD2 | TRBJ2-7 | . | TRBV11-2 | CASSPTSGIGYEQYF | TGTGCCAGCAGCCCGACTAGCGGGATTGGCTACGAGCAGTACTTC
TRBD1 | TRBJ2-2 | . | TRBV27 | CASSDSGTGGNTGELFF | TGTGCCAGCAGTGACTCCGGGACAGGAGGTAACACCGGGGAGCTGTTTTTT
. | TRBJ2-1 | . | TRBV19 | CASSTGEVNEQFF | TGTGCCAGTTCCACAGGGGAGGTCAATGAGCAGTTCTTC
TRBD2 | TRBJ2-5 | once | TRBV2 | CASREEAETQYF | TGTGCCAGTCGGGAGGAGGCGGAGACCCAGTACTTC
TRBD1 | TRBJ1-1 | once | TRBV5-1 | CASSFFSGTGGTEAFF | TGCGCCAGCAGCTTTTTTTCCGGGACAGGGGGCACTGAAGCTTTCTTT
. | TRBJ2-1 | few | TRBV4-1 | CASSPPGHPSRNSYNEQFF | TGCGCCAGCAGCCCCCCAGGTCACCCCAGCCGGAACTCCTACAATGAGCAGTTCTTC
. | TRBJ2-1 | . | TRBV5-1 | CASSLSGPRSYNEQFF | TGCGCCAGCAGCTTGTCCGGCCCGCGCTCCTACAATGAGCAGTTCTTC
TRBD2 | TRBJ2-7 | . | TRBV13 | CASSTGLDEQYF | TGTGCCAGCAGCACCGGACTAGACGAGCAGTACTTC
. | TRBJ2-3 | . | TRBV7-2 | CASSHPIGTDTQYF | TGTGCCAGCAGCCACCCTATAGGCACAGATACGCAGTATTTT
TRBD2 | TRBJ2-1 | . | TRBV5-1 | CASSSLSGPTLHEQFF | TGCGCCAGCAGCTCCCTTAGCGGGCCGACTCTCCATGAGCAGTTCTTC
. | TRBJ2-3 | . | TRBV7-6 | CASSLSTARTDTQYF | TGTGCCAGCAGCTTATCGACCGCAAGAACAGATACGCAGTATTTT
TRBD2 | TRBJ2-1 | . | TRBV4-3 | CASSQAGSGSIGEQFF | TGCGCCAGCAGCCAAGCTGGAAGCGGGAGCATCGGTGAGCAGTTCTTC
. | TRBJ1-5 | once | TRBV6-6 | CASSLNGPEHQPQHF | TGTGCCAGCAGCCTAAATGGACCCGAGCATCAGCCCCAGCATTTT
. | TRBJ2-2 | . | TRBV5-4 | CACPPGRNTGELFF | TGTGCCTGCCCCCCTGGCCGGAACACCGGGGAGCTGTTTTTT
TRBD2 | TRBJ2-3 | . | TRBV27 | CASSPTSDRTDTQYF | TGTGCCAGCAGTCCGACTAGCGACCGCACAGATACGCAGTATTTT
. | TRBJ2-1 | . | TRBV28 | CASSLSGLGYNEQFF | TGTGCCAGCAGTTTATCTGGGTTGGGATACAATGAGCAGTTCTTC
TRBD2 | TRBJ2-5 | few | TRBV5-4 | CASSSGVAGVEETQYF | TGTGCCAGCAGCTCCGGAGTAGCGGGGGTAGAAGAGACCCAGTACTTC
TRBD1 | TRBJ2-2 | . | TRBV19 | CASSRDRESGELFF | TGTGCCAGTAGTCGAGACAGGGAATCCGGGGAGCTGTTTTTT
TRBD1 | TRBJ1-2 | . | TRBV19 | CASRVGTGRNYGYTF | TGTGCCAGTAGGGTGGGGACAGGGCGGAACTATGGCTACACCTTC
TRBD1 | TRBJ2-1 | . | TRBV6-6 | CASSYQGQGVNEQFF | TGTGCCAGCAGTTACCAGGGACAGGGGGTCAATGAGCAGTTCTTC
TRBD2 | TRBJ2-2 | . | TRBV2 | CASRQLAGGAGELFF | TGTGCCAGCAGGCAACTAGCGGGAGGGGCCGGGGAGCTGTTTTTT
TRBD2 | TRBJ2-1 | once | TRBV19 | CASSIVTSSNEQFF | TGTGCCAGTAGTATTGTGACTAGCTCCAATGAGCAGTTCTTC
. | TRBJ2-3 | . | TRBV23-1 | CASSQFIGWPPDTQYF | TGCGCCAGCAGTCAATTTATCGGATGGCCGCCAGATACGCAGTATTTT
. | TRBJ1-2 | . | TRBV30 | CAWSRSPRSYTF | TGTGCCTGGAGTCGATCCCCCCGTAGCTACACCTTC
TRBD2 | TRBJ2-5 | . | TRBV7-9 | CASSLVVREVVETQYF | TGTGCCAGCAGCTTAGTTGTGCGGGAGGTGGTAGAGACCCAGTACTTC
. | TRBJ1-5 | . | TRBV18 | CASSDGYDQPQHF | TGTGCCAGCTCTGATGGGTACGATCAGCCCCAGCATTTT
. | TRBJ1-1 | . | TRBV6-6 | CAGNRESGTEAFF | TGTGCCGGTAACAGGGAGTCGGGGACTGAAGCTTTCTTT
TRBD2 | TRBJ2-1 | . | TRBV29-1 | CSVRTSGSAYNEQFF | TGCAGCGTGCGGACTAGCGGGAGTGCGTACAATGAGCAGTTCTTC
TRBD2 | TRBJ2-7 | . | TRBV11-2 | CASSLAGTSSYEQYF | TGTGCCAGCAGCTTAGCCGGGACTAGCTCCTACGAGCAGTACTTC
. | TRBJ1-2 | . | TRBV2 | CASSGRQANYGYTF | TGTGCCAGCAGTGGACGACAGGCCAACTATGGCTACACCTTC
TRBD2 | TRBJ2-1 | . | TRBV28 | CASTSGSLDEQFF | TGTGCCAGTACTAGCGGGAGTTTGGATGAGCAGTTCTTC
. | TRBJ1-1 | many | TRBV5-1 | CASSSYLLNTEAFF | TGCGCCAGCAGCTCTTACCTCTTGAACACTGAAGCTTTCTTT
TRBD2 | TRBJ2-1 | . | TRBV9 | CASSAPGLPSYNEQFF | TGTGCCAGCAGCGCGCCGGGACTACCCTCCTACAATGAGCAGTTCTTC
. | TRBJ2-2 | . | TRBV29-1 | CSVGGPGELFF | TGCAGCGTTGGGGGACCCGGGGAGCTGTTTTTT
. | TRBJ1-1 | . | TRBV5-1 | CASSLVSGLGDTEAFF | TGCGCCAGCAGCTTGGTCTCCGGGTTAGGGGACACTGAAGCTTTCTTT
TRBD2 | TRBJ2-1 | . | TRBV18 | CASSLLGLAGGSEQFF | TGTGCCAGCTCACTGCTGGGCTTAGCGGGAGGTAGTGAGCAGTTCTTC
. | TRBJ1-1 | once | TRBV9 | CASSVGPGNTEAFF | TGTGCCAGCAGCGTAGGTCCGGGTAACACTGAAGCTTTCTTT
TRBD1 | TRBJ1-5 | . | TRBV6-6 | CASSTDRGGGNQPQHF | TGTGCCAGCAGCACGGACAGGGGAGGTGGCAATCAGCCCCAGCATTTT
. | TRBJ2-7 | few | TRBV11-3 | CASSLESNYEQYF | TGTGCCAGCAGCTTAGAGTCAAATTACGAGCAGTACTTC
. | TRBJ2-7 | . | TRBV28 | CASSPGPAYEQYF | TGTGCCAGCAGTCCAGGGCCGGCCTACGAGCAGTACTTC
. | TRBJ2-1 | . | TRBV7-8 | CASSLPPAGELYNEQFF | TGTGCCAGCAGCCTCCCGCCCGCCGGGGAACTCTACAATGAGCAGTTCTTC
. | TRBJ1-1 | once | TRBV5-1 | CASSLEPGFEAFF | TGCGCCAGCAGCTTGGAGCCTGGGTTTGAAGCTTTCTTT
. | TRBJ1-4 | . | TRBV30 | CAWSVGGPNEKLFF | TGTGCCTGGAGTGTGGGGGGCCCGAATGAAAAACTGTTTTTT